The rows below give T cell receptor beta chains drawn from one sample of a study of cytomegalovirus exposure and HLA in healthy donors. Measured with immunoSEQ multiplex PCR; TCRdb has only the in-frame clones, and not every one. The sample lists 110,000 or so clones, approximately 67% occurring once. Specimen: PBMCs. These receptors originate from a man aged 18 to 29 in good health and CMV-seropositive. Each CDR3 is given with its conserved first and last residue. The D gene is left open where the match is weak. For some rows the clone size is stated as once, few or many, or as a class when expanded; others skip it.

V	size	D	J	CDR3	DNA
TRBV15	NA	NA	TRBJ2-1	CTTSRDRSEQFF	TGTACCACCAGCAGAGATAGGAGTGAGCAGTTCTTC
TRBV6-4	NA	NA	TRBJ2-2	CASSEQGGPTGELFF	TGTGCCAGCAGTGAGCAGGGGGGCCCCACCGGGGAGCTGTTTTTT
TRBV5-6	NA	TRBD2	TRBJ2-5	CASSLYSGGAPETQYF	TGTGCCAGCAGCTTGTATAGCGGGGGAGCCCCAGAGACCCAGTACTTC
TRBV11-1	few	TRBD1	TRBJ2-2	CASSLVDWDSHTGELFF	TGTGCCAGCAGCTTAGTTGATTGGGACAGCCACACCGGGGAGCTGTTTTTT
TRBV11-2	few	NA	TRBJ1-4	CASSSWGGITNEKLFF	TGTGCCAGCAGCAGTTGGGGAGGGATAACTAATGAAAAACTGTTTTTT
TRBV28	once	TRBD1	TRBJ2-3	CASRFRTGPDTQYF	TGTGCCAGCAGATTCAGGACAGGGCCAGATACGCAGTATTTT
TRBV6-1	NA	NA	TRBJ1-2	CASSERAGFGIGGYTF	TGTGCCAGCAGTGAAAGGGCAGGGTTTGGGATAGGTGGCTACACCTTC
TRBV2	NA	NA	TRBJ2-1	CASSVRGEQFF	TGTGCCAGCAGTGTCCGGGGTGAGCAGTTCTTC
TRBV28	NA	NA	TRBJ1-5	CASSLEGEPQHF	TGTGCCAGCAGTTTAGAGGGGGAGCCCCAGCATTTT
TRBV28	NA	NA	TRBJ1-5	CASSFGFGGQKDSNQPQHF	TGTGCCAGCAGTTTTGGTTTTGGTGGACAGAAAGATAGCAATCAGCCCCAGCATTTT
TRBV5-1	NA	TRBD1	TRBJ1-3	CASSLAPAPGQAGNTIYF	TGCGCCAGCAGCTTGGCCCCGGCCCCCGGACAGGCGGGAAACACCATATATTTT
TRBV15	many	NA	TRBJ2-7	CATSRDREVYEQYF	TGTGCCACCAGCAGAGACAGGGAGGTCTACGAGCAGTACTTC
TRBV5-8	NA	NA	TRBJ2-3	CASSFRGVGQTQYF	TGTGCCAGCAGCTTCAGGGGGGTGGGACAAACGCAGTATTTT
TRBV28	once	TRBD1	TRBJ2-5	CASSNAGAGGWETQYF	TGTGCCAGCAGTAATGCCGGGGCAGGGGGTTGGGAGACCCAGTACTTC
TRBV6-5	NA	NA	TRBJ1-4	CASSYRQEGGKLFF	TGTGCCAGCAGTTACCGGCAGGAAGGTGGAAAACTGTTTTTT
TRBV4-1	NA	TRBD1	TRBJ2-3	CASSLPGQGIDTQYF	TGCGCCAGCAGCCTGCCGGGACAGGGGATAGATACGCAGTATTTT
TRBV5-6	NA	TRBD2	TRBJ2-1	CASSRIGLAANEQFF	TGTGCCAGCAGCCGAATAGGACTAGCGGCGAATGAGCAGTTCTTC
TRBV28	NA	NA	TRBJ1-1	CASTGPGHLNTEAFF	TGTGCCAGCACCGGACCGGGACACCTGAACACTGAAGCTTTCTTT
TRBV2	few	TRBD1	TRBJ2-5	CASSTQGTGETQYF	TGTGCCAGCAGTACACAGGGGACAGGCGAGACCCAGTACTTC
TRBV4-1	NA	NA	TRBJ1-4	CASSQGQGNEKLFF	TGCGCCAGCAGCCAAGGGCAGGGAAATGAAAAACTGTTTTTT
TRBV10-3	NA	NA	TRBJ2-7	CAISGGQNPYEQYF	TGTGCCATCAGTGGAGGGCAGAACCCCTACGAGCAGTACTTC
TRBV29-1	few	NA	TRBJ1-5	CSVESQVQPQHF	TGCAGCGTTGAAAGTCAGGTTCAGCCCCAGCATTTT
TRBV4-2	NA	NA	TRBJ1-4	CASSRDFAGGEKLFF	TGTGCCAGCAGCCGCGACTTCGCTGGAGGTGAAAAACTGTTTTTT